A single sample gave rise to the 24 T cell receptor beta chains below, sequenced in a study of cytomegalovirus exposure and HLA in healthy donors. The primer mix had 60 Vbeta and 13 Jbeta primers. Here immunoSEQ multiplex PCR was the method, and the copy in TCRdb shows in-frame clones only, minus some. The data contain hundreds of thousands of clones, approximately 78% of them singletons. The sequencing input was PBMCs. The receptors shown here come from a young man in good health and CMV-seronegative.

This clone was observed a handful of times. The J gene is TRBJ1-1, the V gene TRBV9, with 9 nucleotides matching TRBD1. V shed 0 bases, J shed 5 bases, and the junction held 2 bases outside the gene matches. The CDR3 extends over 14 amino acids. CDR1 is SGDLS and CDR2 is YYNGEE in the germline V gene. CDR3 loop: CASSVVGQGTEAFF. DNA for the CDR3: TGTGCCAGCAGCGTAGTGGGACAGGGTACTGAAGCTTTCTTT. Looking up the rest from reference TRBV9 and TRBJ1-1 gives the full variable domain: DSGVTQTPKHLITATGQRVTLRCSPRSGDLSVYWYQQSLDQGLQFLIQYYNGEERAKGNILERFSAQQFPDLHSELNLSSLELGDSALYFCASSVVGQGTEAFFGQGTRLTVV.

This clone was observed once. The rearrangement joins TRBV5-1 to TRBJ1-4, with D uncertain. The germline CDR1 and CDR2 sequences are SGHRS and YFSETQ. V lost 2 bases and J 4 bases, leaving 9 bases between the germline ends. The CDR3 runs 14 residues. CDR3 sequence: CASSLEGVNEKLFF. The CDR3 bases are TGCGCCAGCAGCTTAGAAGGAGTTAATGAAAAACTGTTTTTT.

This chain joins TRBV5-1 and TRBJ2-3; 7 nucleotides align to TRBD1. Germline assignment: CDR1 SGHRS and CDR2 YFSETQ. The CDR3 is made up of 13 amino acids. Unmatched junction bases numbered 2, after V lost 3 bases and J lost 4 bases. The CDR3 sequence is CASSWGQSDTQYF. CDR3 nucleotides: TGCGCCAGCAGCTGGGGACAGTCAGATACGCAGTATTTT. Looking up the rest from reference TRBV5-1 and TRBJ2-3 gives the full variable domain: KAGVTQTPRYLIKTRGQQVTLSCSPISGHRSVSWYQQTPGQGLQFLFEYFSETQRNKGNFPGRFSGRQFSNSRSEMNVSTLELGDSALYLCASSWGQSDTQYFGPGTRLTVL.

V is TRBV5-1 and J is TRBJ1-2, with D possibly matching TRBD1 (5 bases). V lost 5 bases and J 2 bases, leaving 10 bases between the germline ends. This CDR3 spans 13 amino acids. Germline CDR1 reads SGHRS; CDR2 reads YFSETQ. This CDR3 reads CASRERQNYGYTF. CDR3 coding DNA: TGCGCCAGCAGAGAGAGACAGAACTATGGCTACACCTTC.

The CDR3 region is CASSPGTTNTEAFF. The CDR3 DNA reads TGTGCCAGCAGCCCCGGGACAACCAACACTGAAGCTTTCTTT. The V and J genes are TRBV7-6 and TRBJ1-1, with D possibly matching TRBD1 (6 bases). The germline V and J ends were trimmed by 5 bases and 2 bases, with 12 bases remaining between them. Per the germline V gene, CDR1 is SGHVS and CDR2 is FNYEAQ. The CDR3 covers 14 residues.

The chain uses TRBV7-9 and TRBJ2-7, with D tentatively TRBD2 (7 bases). Per germline, CDR1 SEHNR and CDR2 FQNEAQ (reference sequence). V was trimmed by 5 bases and J by 2 bases, leaving 19 bases between them. The length of the CDR3 is 16 residues. CDR3 nucleotide sequence: TGTGCCAGCAGCCCCTACAGGCGGGGGCTTCCCTACGAGCAGTACTTC. Its translation is CASSPYRRGLPYEQYF.

This clone showed up just once. This rearrangement joins TRBV7-9 to TRBJ1-2, with 8 bases that match TRBD1. V dropped 5 bases and J dropped 4; count of bases not matched to a gene: 9. This CDR3 region has 15 residues. Germline CDR1 and CDR2: SEHNR and FQNEAQ (reference sequence). The DNA for the CDR3 is TGTGCCAGCAGCCCTCCATGGACAGGGACCTATGGCTACACCTTC. Its translation is CASSPPWTGTYGYTF. Full variable domain (outside the CDR3, taken from reference TRBV7-9 and TRBJ1-2): DTGVSQNPRHKITKRGQNVTFRCDPISEHNRLYWYRQTLGQGPEFLTYFQNEAQLEKSRLLSDRFSAERPKGSFSTLEIQRTEQGDSAMYLCASSPPWTGTYGYTFGSGTRLTVV.

The V call is TRBV28, the J call TRBJ1-6, with a tentative D call TRBD1 (6 bases). V lost 8 bases and J lost 9, with 11 bases in between. This CDR3 spans 12 amino acids. The germline gives CDR1 MDHEN, CDR2 SYDVKM. CDR3 residues: CASAGAVSPLHF. For the CDR3, the DNA is TGTGCCAGCGCGGGGGCCGTTTCACCCCTCCACTTT. The full variable domain, completed using reference TRBV28 and TRBJ1-6, is DVKVTQSSRYLVKRTGEKVFLECVQDMDHENMFWYRQDPGLGLRLIYFSYDVKMKEKGDIPEGYSVSREKKERFSLILESASTNQTSMYLCASAGAVSPLHFGNGTRLTVT.

This chain connects TRBV6-5 to TRBJ2-7; weak D call: TRBD1 (6 bases). Trimming left V 7 bases short and J 2 bases short, with 12 bases between. Germline CDR1 reads MNHEY; CDR2 reads SVGAGI. The CDR3 loop spans 13 amino acids. The CDR3 region has the DNA TGTGCCAGCACTCCAGGGGCGGCCTACGAGCAGTACTTC. This gives the protein CASTPGAAYEQYF.

Worth noting for this clone: One end of the junction fails to match germline, which may point to a read error. The V and J genes are TRBV7-7 and TRBJ2-7, with D perhaps TRBD1 (6 bases). Per the germline V gene, CDR1 is SSHAT and CDR2 is FNYEAQ (reference sequence). CDR3 length: 13 residues. CDR3 DNA sequence: TGTGCTAGCAGCTTAGAACAGGGCTACGAGCAGTACTTC. This codes for CASSLEQGYEQYF. The full variable domain, its missing parts supplied by reference TRBV7-7 and TRBJ2-7, is GAGVSQSPRYKVTKRGQDVTLRCDPISSHATLYWYQQALGQGPEFLTYFNYEAQPDKSGLPSDRFSAERPEGSISTLTIQRTEQRDSAMYRCASSLEQGYEQYFGPGTRLTVT.

The gene calls are TRBV6-5 and TRBJ1-1; TRBD1 matches at 9 bases. The length of the CDR3 is 14 residues. V trimming: 6 bases; J trimming: 1 base; junction bases outside the gene matches: 3. Germline lookup yields CDR1 MNHEY and CDR2 SVGAGI. The DNA of the CDR3 is TGTGCCAGCAGGGAACAGGGGGCGAACACTGAAGCTTTCTTT. Amino acid sequence: CASREQGANTEAFF.

In its sample, this clone was seen a few times. The rearrangement links TRBV5-1 to TRBJ2-5; 16 positions agree with TRBD2. The junction had 7 bases not matched to a gene; V was cut back by 4 bases and J by 4 bases. CDR3 length: 17 amino acids. Germline V gene sequence: CDR1 SGHRS, CDR2 YFSETQ. The CDR3 region has the DNA TGCGCCAGCAGCCAAGGGACTAGCGGGGGGGCCCGAGAGACCCAGTACTTC. It encodes CASSQGTSGGARETQYF.

V is TRBV9 and J is TRBJ2-2; 11 bases line up with TRBD2. Germline V gene lookup returns CDR1 SGDLS and CDR2 YYNGEE. Losses at the gene ends were 2 bases for V and 4 bases for J; bases not matched to a gene: 4. The CDR3 extends over 16 amino acids. DNA of the CDR3: TGTGCCAGCAGCGTCGCGACTAGCGGGGCCACCGGGGAGCTGTTTTTT. Protein product: CASSVATSGATGELFF.

The V call is TRBV27, the J call TRBJ1-6, with a weak D call TRBD1 (6 bases). Germline V gives CDR1 MNHEY, CDR2 SMNVEV (reference sequence). The V end lost 6 bases, the J end lost 6 bases, and 18 bases lay between the germline ends. This CDR3 contains 16 residues. In DNA form, the CDR3 reads TGTGCCAGCAGGCGCCTCCGGGACAAGCTTAATTCACCCCTCCACTTT. This codes for CASRRLRDKLNSPLHF.

The rearrangement joins TRBV21-1 to TRBJ2-7; the table names TRBD2, a call not compared with the DNA. TRBV21-1 is described as a pseudogene. The CDR3 totals 16 residues. CDR3 protein: CASSKVYTRRTYEQYF. CDR3 coding DNA: TGTGCCAGCAGCAAAGTCTATACTAGGCGGACCTACGAGCAGTACTTC.

This chain joins TRBV4-2 and TRBJ1-5, with 8 bases lining up with TRBD1. The CDR3 is 15 amino acids. V lost 1 base to trimming and J lost 5 bases; unmatched junction nucleotides: 4. Germline V gives CDR1 LGHNA, CDR2 YNFKEQ. CDR3 sequence (DNA): TGTGCCAGCAGCCAAGTACAGGGGGAGGATCAGCCCCAGCATTTT. The encoded protein is CASSQVQGEDQPQHF.

As to this clone: Mismatch with germline at one junction end may stem from a read error. The chain couples TRBV14 to TRBJ2-3, with 12 bases lining up with TRBD2. This CDR3 contains 17 residues. CDR1 is SGHDN, CDR2 FVKESK, per germline. CDR3 DNA: TGTGCCAGCAGCCAACGGACTAGCGGGGTCAGCATAGATACGCAGTATTTT. This gives the protein CASSQRTSGVSIDTQYF.

The chain links TRBV7-9 to TRBJ2-7, with TRBD1 matching 9 bases. The CDR3 extends over 15 amino acids. V shed 5 bases, J shed 5 bases, and the junction held 10 bases outside the gene matches. Germline CDR1 reads SEHNR; CDR2 reads FQNEAQ (reference sequence). The CDR3 nucleotides read TGTGCCAGCAGCCACCGGGACAGGGAGTTCCACGAGCAGTACTTC. Translating gives CASSHRDREFHEQYF.

This clone showed up just a few times. The chain is built from TRBV19 and TRBJ1-2; 9 bases agree with TRBD1. The CDR3 totals 14 residues. With 5 bases clipped from V and 3 bases from J, the junction kept 4 bases outside the gene matches. The germline gives CDR1 LNHDA, CDR2 SQIVND (reference sequence). DNA of the CDR3: TGTGCCAGTAGTGAAGGACAGGGGTACTATGGCTACACCTTC. It encodes CASSEGQGYYGYTF.

CDR3: CASSQEGPGQNIQYF. DNA for the CDR3: TGCGCCAGCAGCCAAGAGGGGCCAGGCCAAAACATTCAGTACTTC. This sequence joins TRBV4-1 and TRBJ2-4; tentative D call: TRBD1 (5 bases). The V end lost 0 bases, the J end lost 5 bases, and 11 bases lay between the germline ends. Germline V gene lookup returns CDR1 MGHRA and CDR2 YSYEKL. This CDR3 spans 15 amino acids.

The V gene is TRBV27, the J gene TRBJ2-7, with D perhaps TRBD2 (7 bases). Germline lookup yields CDR1 MNHEY and CDR2 SMNVEV (reference sequence). V was cut by 6 bases and J by 3 bases, with 21 bases left in between. CDR3 length: 16 amino acids. CDR3 in amino acids: CASSPAGAQWRYEQYF. In DNA form, the CDR3 reads TGTGCCAGCAGCCCCGCGGGGGCCCAATGGCGCTACGAGCAGTACTTC.

V usage is TRBV5-6 and J usage is TRBJ2-7; D possibly corresponds to TRBD1 (5 bases). CDR3 length equals 13 residues. The V end lost 0 bases, the J end lost 7 bases, and 11 bases lay between the germline ends. CDR1 and CDR2 from the germline V gene are SGHDT and YYEEEE. Written as DNA, the CDR3 is TGTGCCAGCAGCTTGGCCGCAGGGCAGGAGCAGTACTTC. It yields the protein CASSLAAGQEQYF.

The chain carries TRBV6-5 and TRBJ2-5; 8 nucleotides align to TRBD1. CDR1 and CDR2 (germline): MNHEY, SVGAGI. The ends lost 5 bases at V and 4 bases at J; junction bases unmatched: 6. CDR3 length: 14 residues. The CDR3 nucleotides read TGTGCCAGCAGTAGACGACAGGGGTCAGAGACCCAGTACTTC. As protein: CASSRRQGSETQYF.

In this sample, this clone turned up once. The chain joins TRBV5-4 to TRBJ2-1; TRBD2 agrees at 9 bases. CDR1 and CDR2 (germline): SGHNT, YYREEE (reference sequence). The CDR3 runs 16 residues. Germline trimming cut 4 bases from V and 8 bases from J; bases unmatched to any gene: 13. In DNA form, the CDR3 reads TGTGCCAGCAGCAACCCGGGAGGCGGGGGGGCGGATGAGCAGTTCTTC. Translated, it gives CASSNPGGGGADEQFF.